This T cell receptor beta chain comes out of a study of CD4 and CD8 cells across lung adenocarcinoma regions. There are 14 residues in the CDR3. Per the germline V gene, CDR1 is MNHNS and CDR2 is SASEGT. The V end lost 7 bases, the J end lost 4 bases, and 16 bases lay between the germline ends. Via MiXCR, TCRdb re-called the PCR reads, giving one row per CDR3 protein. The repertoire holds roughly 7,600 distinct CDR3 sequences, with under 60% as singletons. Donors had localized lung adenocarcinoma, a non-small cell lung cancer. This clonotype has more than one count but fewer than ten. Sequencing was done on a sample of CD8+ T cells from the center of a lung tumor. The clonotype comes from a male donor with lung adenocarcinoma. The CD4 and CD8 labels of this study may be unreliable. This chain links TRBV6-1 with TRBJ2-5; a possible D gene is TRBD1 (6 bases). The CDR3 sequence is CASKIRGTGETQYF. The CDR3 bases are TGTGCCAGCAAGATAAGGGGGACGGGAGAGACCCAGTACTTC.